This T cell receptor (beta chain) was identified during a study of monozygotic twins with inflammatory bowel disease. Notes on the study in general: A reduction in TCRbeta diversity (inverse Simpson) was seen in IBD patients relative to healthy co-twins. Repertoire similarity did not differ between concordant and discordant twins, possibly owing to limited power. It was not supported that a single strong signal or clonotype was associated with IBD.

About this clonotype itself: Its antigen is still unknown.

Researchers put TCRalpha and TCRbeta cDNA through two nested PCRs lasting roughly 16 and 10 cycles. TCRdb reworked the 5' RACE reads into one entry per CDR3 protein, no DNA. The data include about 450,000 distinct CDR3 sequences; the top ten clones carry 2% to 3%. The CDR3 is 15 amino acids. Germline V CDR1 and CDR2: SGDLS, YYNGEE. The source of this sequence is a human donor with ulcerative colitis or Crohn's disease, or a healthy co-twin of an affected twin (not recorded which). The chain combines TRBV9 with TRBJ2-7. The specimen was blood. The CDR3 protein is CASSPFSESSYEQYF.